This TCR beta chain comes out of a study of T cells in Graves' hyperthyroidism and ophthalmopathy. Study outcomes and limitations: A model of 13 V-J pairs discriminated ophthalmopathy from stable hyperthyroidism.

Amplification targeted TCR beta CDR3 regions from RNA transcripts. RT-PCR in the first round (using the HTBI primer set) targeted the TCR CDR3. TCRdb recomputed calls from the multiplex PCR reads with MiXCR, one row per CDR3 protein. Altogether 540,000 or so distinct CDR3 sequences are present, 35% to 55% being singletons, with the ten largest covering 15% to 20%. Each diagnosis was grounded in clinical symptoms, serum thyroxine and TRAb, thyroid ultrasound, and orbital computed tomography. A word on this clonotype: The antigen remains undetermined.

The sample comprised peripheral blood or thyroid tissue (not recorded which). This TCR derives from an adult woman with Graves' disease, either hyperthyroidism or ophthalmopathy (not recorded which).

The DNA of the CDR3 is TGCGCCAGCAGCCAAGATGCCCCGGGAGACACGGTCTACTATGGCTACACCTTC. It encodes CASSQDAPGDTVYYGYTF. The rearrangement uses TRBV4-3 and TRBJ1-2; D remains unclear. V was pared by 0 bases and J by 3 bases, with 20 bases between. Germline V gene lookup returns CDR1 LGHNA and CDR2 YSLEER. The CDR3 sequence is 18 residues long.